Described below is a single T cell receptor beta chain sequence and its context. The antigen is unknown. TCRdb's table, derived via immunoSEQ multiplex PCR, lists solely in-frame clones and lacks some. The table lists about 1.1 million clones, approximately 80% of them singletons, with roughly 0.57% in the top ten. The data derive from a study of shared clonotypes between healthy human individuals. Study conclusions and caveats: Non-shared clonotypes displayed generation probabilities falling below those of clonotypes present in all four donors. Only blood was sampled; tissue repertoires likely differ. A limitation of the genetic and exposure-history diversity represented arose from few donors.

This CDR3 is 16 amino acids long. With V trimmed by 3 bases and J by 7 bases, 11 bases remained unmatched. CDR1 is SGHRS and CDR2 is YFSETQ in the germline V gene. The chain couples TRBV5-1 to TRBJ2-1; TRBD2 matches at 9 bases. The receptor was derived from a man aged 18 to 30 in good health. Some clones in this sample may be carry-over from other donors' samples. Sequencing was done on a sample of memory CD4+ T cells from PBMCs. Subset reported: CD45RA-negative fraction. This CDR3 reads CASSYTISGSGNEQFF. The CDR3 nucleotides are TGCGCCAGCAGCTATACAATTAGCGGGAGTGGGAATGAGCAGTTCTTC.